Described below is a single T cell receptor beta chain sequence and its context. As originally analysed: Amplified reference gene primers provided the basis for estimating nucleated cell counts. The table came from immunoSEQ multiplex PCR; TCRdb's copy has only in-frame clones and leaves some out. D and trimming were read from the DNA, whereas the V and J calls and clone size are those reported in that table. The repertoire consists of about 190,000 clones, with 90% occurring once and the leading ten covering 0.62%. The CDR3 consists of 15 residues. CDR1 and CDR2 from the germline V gene are KGHDR and SFDVKD. J gave up 5 bases and V 5 bases, and 9 bases lay outside the gene matches. This entry belongs to a study of blood T cell repertoires in COVID-19. Study summary: Spain, Italy and the United States supplied samples that represented acute and convalescent COVID-19.

The source of this sequence is a man in his fifties or sixties with acute or convalescent COVID-19. The specimen was peripheral blood. The chain employs TRBV24-1 and TRBJ2-5, with 8 bases matching TRBD2. The CDR3 region has the DNA TGTGCCACCAGTGGCCAGCGGGGGTTCGGGGAGACCCAGTACTTC. Its translation is CATSGQRGFGETQYF.